The 24 T cell receptor beta chains reported below all come from one sample, sequenced in a study of T cell responses to AZD1222 COVID-19 vaccine. Repertoires were generated with immunoSEQ multiplex PCR, while TCRdb's copy carries only in-frame clones and drops some. The sample contains over 150,000 clones, roughly 92% of which appear only once. Sequencing used peripheral blood, obtained on day 0 of AZD1222 vaccination. All receptors come from an adult in good health.

This clone has a single count. This chain connects TRBV19 to TRBJ1-5, with a weak D call TRBD1 (5 bases). The CDR3 length is 13 residues. With 8 bases removed from V and 4 bases from J, the gap between germline ends came to 12 bases. Germline CDR1 and CDR2: LNHDA and SQIVND (reference sequence). The CDR3 region is CASGTGFNQPQHF. Here the CDR3 DNA reads TGTGCCAGTGGGACTGGTTTTAATCAGCCCCAGCATTTT.

This clone came up a few times. The chain uses TRBV5-1 and TRBJ2-4; 7 positions agree with TRBD1. The length of the CDR3 is 14 residues. V lost 4 bases to trimming and J lost 7 bases; unmatched junction nucleotides: 8. Germline V gene sequence: CDR1 SGHRS, CDR2 YFSETQ. As DNA, the CDR3 is TGCGCCAGCAGCGCGCGGACAGGCGGGAACATTCAGTACTTC. Protein sequence: CASSARTGGNIQYF.

This chain uses TRBV4-3 with TRBJ1-2; unclear D gene. The V and J ends lost 0 bases and 4 bases respectively, with 12 bases between them. The CDR3 extends over 15 amino acids. Germline V gives CDR1 LGHNA, CDR2 YSLEER. The CDR3 spells CASSQEAVAGYGYTF. CDR3 nucleotide sequence: TGCGCCAGCAGCCAAGAGGCAGTCGCCGGCTATGGCTACACCTTC.

With respect to this clone: Distinct nucleotide sequences in the sample also encode this CDR3. The CDR3: CASSLAGGNQPQHF. In DNA form, the CDR3 reads TGTGCCAGCAGCTTAGCAGGGGGCAATCAGCCCCAGCATTTT. This chain connects TRBV7-9 to TRBJ1-5; D is possibly TRBD1 (5 bases). The length of the CDR3 is 14 residues. Trimming shortened V by 0 bases and J by 2 bases, and 5 bases separated the two germline ends. CDR1 is SEHNR, CDR2 FQNEAQ, per germline (reference sequence).

The chain employs TRBV14 and TRBJ2-4, with D perhaps TRBD1 (6 bases). The CDR3 consists of 17 residues. The germline V and J ends were trimmed by 4 bases and 6 bases, with 22 bases remaining between them. The V gene's germline CDR1 is SGHDN and CDR2 FVKESK. CDR3: CASSRRPTGTGRNIQYF. CDR3 coding DNA: TGTGCCAGCAGCCGCCGCCCTACAGGGACGGGTAGAAACATTCAGTACTTC. The full variable domain, rest sourced from reference TRBV14 and TRBJ2-4, is EAGVTQFPSHSVIEKGQTVTLRCDPISGHDNLYWYRRVMGKEIKFLLHFVKESKQDESGMPNNRFLAERTGGTYSTLKVQPAELEDSGVYFCASSRRPTGTGRNIQYFGAGTRLSVL.

The gene calls are TRBV27 and TRBJ1-2; no clear D gene. The CDR3 is 13 amino acids. CDR1 and CDR2 from the germline V gene are MNHEY and SMNVEV (reference sequence). The ends were cut back, 0 bases at V and 5 bases at J, with 7 bases in the middle. The CDR3 DNA sequence: TGTGCCAGCAGTTTATCGGCAACTTATGGCTACACCTTC. Amino acids: CASSLSATYGYTF.

The chain couples TRBV19 to TRBJ1-1, with D possibly being TRBD1 (6 bases). Germline assignment: CDR1 LNHDA and CDR2 SQIVND (reference sequence). Trimming pared 6 bases from V and 1 base from J, leaving 12 bases between. The CDR3 contains 14 residues. In DNA, the CDR3 is TGTGCCAGTAGCCAAGGGGGGGGGAACACTGAAGCTTTCTTT. Its protein is CASSQGGGNTEAFF.

This chain uses TRBV20-1 with TRBJ2-7, with TRBD1 matching over 8 bases. J was trimmed by 4 bases and V by 3 bases; bases with no gene match: 5. CDR3 size: 13 residues. The germline V gene has CDR1 DFQATT and CDR2 SNEGSKA (reference sequence). CDR3 residues: CSASPGGIYEQYV. The CDR3 coding sequence is TGCAGTGCTAGTCCAGGGGGCATATACGAGCAGTACGTC.

The chain links TRBV12-3 or TRBV12-4 to TRBJ2-2; D remains unclear. This CDR3 comprises 12 residues. V was shortened by 5 bases and J by 5 bases, with 6 bases between the two germline ends. The CDR3 DNA reads as TGTGCCAGCAGTCTGGAGACCGGGGAGCTGTTTTTT. Encoded protein: CASSLETGELFF.

The CDR3 loop is CSVEHRDAGIQYF. DNA of the CDR3: TGCAGCGTTGAACACAGGGATGCGGGCATTCAGTACTTC. V usage is TRBV29-1 and J usage is TRBJ2-4; possibly TRBD1 for D (6 bases). The CDR3 loop spans 13 amino acids. Germline assignment: CDR1 SQVTM and CDR2 ANQGSEA. Trimming took off 2 bases at V and 9 bases at J, with 14 bases between the two ends.

The chain has TRBV5-6 and TRBJ1-5; 8 bases align to TRBD1. The CDR3 consists of 14 residues. J lost 9 bases, V lost 2 bases, and 7 bases had no gene match. CDR1 is SGHDT and CDR2 is YYEEEE in the germline V gene. The CDR3 bases are TGTGCCAGCAGCTTAGGGACAGGCCGGGGGCCCCAGCATTTT. Protein: CASSLGTGRGPQHF.

This sequence joins TRBV7-9 and TRBJ1-2, with TRBD1 identical over 9 bases. This CDR3 has 16 residues. CDR1 is SEHNR, CDR2 FQNEAQ, per germline (reference sequence). The V gene end was trimmed by 5 bases and the J gene end by 6 bases; junction bases not matched to a gene: 13. The CDR3 DNA is TGTGCCAGCAGCCCGGGACAGGGATTGTTGTTCCATGGCTACACCTTC. Protein product: CASSPGQGLLFHGYTF.

The gene calls are TRBV3-1 (or the pseudogene TRBV3-2) and TRBJ2-5; TRBD2 might be the D (6 bases). The V gene's germline CDR1 is LGHDT and CDR2 YNNKEL (reference sequence). The CDR3 runs 19 residues. Trimming shortened V by 5 bases and J by 3 bases, and 28 bases separated the two germline ends. Here the CDR3 reads CASSKNLLLGEARKETQYF. The CDR3 nucleotides are TGTGCCAGCAGCAAGAACCTTTTACTGGGGGAGGCCAGGAAAGAGACCCAGTACTTC.

The gene calls are TRBV2 and TRBJ1-6, with 7 bases identical to TRBD1. After removal of 2 bases from V and 0 bases from J, the junction contained 1 base not matched to a gene. Germline V gives CDR1 SNHLY, CDR2 FYNNEI. This CDR3 has 16 amino acids. This CDR3 is CASSERDSSYNSPLHF. The CDR3 bases are TGTGCCAGCAGTGAAAGGGACAGCTCCTATAATTCACCCCTCCACTTT.

The V and J genes are TRBV27 and TRBJ1-1; D is possibly TRBD1 (5 bases). Germline V lookup: CDR1 MNHEY, CDR2 SMNVEV (reference sequence). The CDR3 is 11 amino acids. Trimming stripped 11 bases from V and 6 bases from J, with 13 bases between. This chain's CDR3 is CASNQGAEAFF. DNA for the CDR3: TGTGCCTCCAACCAAGGGGCTGAAGCTTTCTTT.

In DNA form, the CDR3 reads TGTGCCAGCAGTTTCTCCCGCCTGACAGGGGACTCTGGAAACACCATATATTTT. This encodes CASSFSRLTGDSGNTIYF. The V call is TRBV28, the J call TRBJ1-3; 8 nucleotides match TRBD1. Germline lookup yields CDR1 MDHEN and CDR2 SYDVKM. V lost 3 bases, J lost 0 bases, and 10 bases stayed unmatched. CDR3 size: 18 residues.

V and J are TRBV9 and TRBJ2-2; 9 nucleotides match TRBD2. The CDR3 consists of 15 residues. V lost 4 bases, J lost 10 bases, and 11 bases stayed unmatched. CDR1 is SGDLS and CDR2 is YYNGEE in the germline V gene. The CDR3: CASSSTGGGAEELFF. CDR3 DNA: TGTGCCAGCAGCTCCACCGGCGGGGGGGCCGAGGAGCTGTTTTTT. The complete variable domain, with remaining parts taken from reference TRBV9 and TRBJ2-2, reads DSGVTQTPKHLITATGQRVTLRCSPRSGDLSVYWYQQSLDQGLQFLIQYYNGEERAKGNILERFSAQQFPDLHSELNLSSLELGDSALYFCASSSTGGGAEELFFGEGSRLTVL.

This chain links TRBV27 with TRBJ1-1; D ambiguous. Germline values: CDR1 MNHEY, CDR2 SMNVEV (reference sequence). The CDR3 has 14 amino acids. The V end lost 3 bases, the J end lost 4 bases, and 12 bases lay between the germline ends. The DNA of the CDR3 is TGTGCCAGCAGTTTCTCGGGTTTCGGCACTGAAGCTTTCTTT. Protein product: CASSFSGFGTEAFF.

V gene TRBV24-1 combines with J gene TRBJ2-3; D is undetermined. CDR1 and CDR2 (germline): KGHDR, SFDVKD. V lost 5 bases and J lost 1, with 9 bases in between. The CDR3 runs 14 residues. CDR3 amino acids: CATSASGGTDTQYF. In nucleotides, the CDR3 is TGTGCCACCAGTGCCTCGGGTGGCACAGATACGCAGTATTTT.

This clone was observed once. The chain carries TRBV7-8 and TRBJ1-1, with 11 bases identical to TRBD1. The CDR3 extends over 16 amino acids. Per germline, CDR1 SGHVS and CDR2 FQNEAQ. Trimming took 2 bases from V and 10 from J; bases not matched to a gene: 12. CDR3 sequence reads: CASSLSRDRGFPGAFF. CDR3 sequence (DNA): TGTGCCAGCAGCTTATCCCGGGACAGGGGGTTCCCCGGAGCTTTCTTT.

The J gene is TRBJ1-6, the V gene TRBV28; 8 bases line up with TRBD1. This CDR3 region has 14 residues. In germline, CDR1 is MDHEN, CDR2 SYDVKM. V shed 6 bases and J 12 bases; nucleotides not matched to a gene: 10. The CDR3 spells CASRTGQGIKPLHF. In DNA, the CDR3 is TGTGCCAGCAGAACAGGACAGGGTATTAAACCCCTCCACTTT.

The V call is TRBV6-5, the J call TRBJ2-1, with a possible D match to TRBD2 (6 bases). V lost 11 bases and J lost 0, with 17 bases in between. CDR1 MNHEY and CDR2 SVGAGI come from the germline V gene. The CDR3 is made up of 15 amino acids. The CDR3 DNA is TGTGCCGGACTACCACAGGAGGGCTCCTACAATGAGCAGTTCTTC. Translating gives CAGLPQEGSYNEQFF.

The rearrangement uses TRBV10-3 and TRBJ1-6; D not certain. The CDR3 is made up of 13 amino acids. CDR1 ENHRY and CDR2 SYGVKD come from the germline V gene. V lost 3 bases and J lost 11, with 11 bases in between. The CDR3 coding sequence is TGTGCCATCAGTGAATCTCCCTCTCCACCCCTCCACTTT. It encodes CAISESPSPPLHF.

The chain has TRBV27 and TRBJ1-2; 9 nucleotides align to TRBD1. After removal of 6 bases from V and 2 bases from J, the junction contained 4 bases not matched to a gene. This CDR3 spans 14 amino acids. Germline lookup yields CDR1 MNHEY and CDR2 SMNVEV (reference sequence). The CDR3: CASRGQGSNYGYTF. CDR3 DNA sequence: TGTGCCAGCAGGGGACAGGGAAGCAACTATGGCTACACCTTC.